The rows below give T cell receptor beta chains drawn from one sample of a study of control samples from healthy donors and cancer patients. Clones were read by immunoSEQ multiplex PCR, and TCRdb kept only the in-frame ones, dropping some. The table has tens of thousands of clones, 84% seen once. The specimen sequenced was blood. Receptor source: a man between 50 and 59 years old in good health. The CDR3 runs from the conserved cysteine through the conserved F or W. The order of the fields is V gene, J gene, CDR3 protein.

>TRBV28|TRBJ1-5
CASSSSLGTNQPQHF
>TRBV5-5|TRBJ2-2
CASSLTTRRTGELFF
>TRBV11-3|TRBJ1-1
CASSSATGVVTEAFF
>TRBV3-1/TRBV3-2|TRBJ2-5
CASSHGTFGGETQYF
>TRBV7-2|TRBJ2-7
CASSLAGREQYF
>TRBV11-3|TRBJ2-5
CASSSGETQYF
>TRBV4-3|TRBJ2-1
CASSQEALAGGYNEQFF
>TRBV19|TRBJ2-6
CASSHHRNSGANVLTF
>TRBV7-2|TRBJ2-2
CASSLAQRAPSNTGELFF
>TRBV29-1|TRBJ2-7
CSVRVTGGEQYF
>TRBV9|TRBJ2-3
CASSSTSGPPAADTQYF
>TRBV6-5|TRBJ2-7
CASSYSGQGVYEQYF
>TRBV5-6|TRBJ2-5
CASSFRAQETQYF
>TRBV4-1|TRBJ2-7
CASSQGDRGLYEQYF
>TRBV5-8|TRBJ2-3
CASSLGQSTDTQYF
>TRBV19|TRBJ1-1
CASSIGQGARWTEAFF
>TRBV19|TRBJ2-5
CASSLGRDQETQYF
>TRBV15|TRBJ2-7
CATSRGRYEQYF
>TRBV18|TRBJ2-5
CASSPGTQETQYF
>TRBV10-2|TRBJ2-3
CASSGPTNGDTQYF
>TRBV19|TRBJ2-7
CASSIERSEQYF
>TRBV5-3|TRBJ1-5
CARSSQDRGNQPQHF
>TRBV21-1|TRBJ2-1
CASSKLSSYNEQFF
>TRBV4-1|TRBJ2-6
CASSQVGLAGGTGANVLTF
>TRBV7-2|TRBJ1-2
CASSAGQGFRGYTF
>TRBV19|TRBJ1-6
CASSTGTSNSPLHF
>TRBV5-6|TRBJ1-5
CASSSGTGGQPQHF
>TRBV4-1|TRBJ1-1
CASSRPVMMNTEAFF
>TRBV9|TRBJ1-4
CASSPLGQANEKLFF
>TRBV2|TRBJ2-3
CAAEVGDTQYF
>TRBV27|TRBJ2-2
CASSWEVNTGELFF
>TRBV6-1|TRBJ1-2
CASSELGGPGYTF
>TRBV7-2|TRBJ2-3
CASSLVGVKDTQYF
>TRBV5-4|TRBJ2-7
CASSLDGRDNYEQYF
>TRBV29-1|TRBJ1-4
CSVAEGGPWTNEKLFF
>TRBV7-8|TRBJ1-1
CASSPWTGGTEAFF
>TRBV28|TRBJ1-1
CASSLSPVEAFF
>TRBV30|TRBJ1-1
CAWSRTITEAFF
>TRBV28|TRBJ1-2
CASGTPAFSDGYTF
>TRBV7-7|TRBJ2-5
CASSPLAGGRETQYF
>TRBV29-1|TRBJ2-7
CSVVRGAYEQYF
>TRBV10-2|TRBJ2-1
CASSAGLGVNEQFF
>TRBV11-2|TRBJ1-1
CASSFVERGAFF
>TRBV27|TRBJ2-1
CASSLIVHPYNEQFF
>TRBV19|TRBJ1-2
CASRQLGQGNYGYTF
>TRBV12-5|TRBJ1-1
CASANPGGGTEAFF
>TRBV25-1|TRBJ2-3
CASSAPRLARSTDTQYF
>TRBV11-3|TRBJ2-2
CANSWGRSSGELFF
>TRBV7-8|TRBJ2-3
CASSSVEGRLGTDTQYF
>TRBV6-5|TRBJ2-7
CASGLYNRGRGYF
>TRBV30|TRBJ2-1
CAWGSTSASSYNEQFF
>TRBV4-3|TRBJ2-5
CASSLGLAGETQYF
>TRBV19|TRBJ2-2
CASSTGHNTGELFF
>TRBV23-1|TRBJ2-2
CATPPTGESGELFF
>TRBV6-5|TRBJ2-7
CASSSLAVSYEQYF
>TRBV2|TRBJ1-1
CASSVNPRNTEAFF
>TRBV23-1|TRBJ2-7
CASSHPSNLCASSHPGQTSYEQYF